A single T cell receptor beta chain is shown here with its context. Clones were read by immunoSEQ multiplex PCR, and TCRdb kept only the in-frame ones, dropping some. Altogether 200,000 to 250,000 clones are present, about 89% being singletons, with the ten largest covering approximately 2%. Trimming took 2 bases from V and 11 from J; bases not matched to a gene: 5. The CDR3 has 13 residues. Per the germline V gene, CDR1 is MDHEN and CDR2 is SYDVKM. The source of the sample is a study of blood T cell repertoires in COVID-19. The chain combines TRBV28 with TRBJ2-3; 9 bases fit TRBD1. This clonotype originated in a young woman who had recovered from COVID-19. Input material: PBMCs or T cells enriched from blood (not recorded which). Here the CDR3 reads CASSLPDRGMQYF. CDR3 nucleotide sequence: TGTGCCAGCAGTTTACCGGACAGGGGCATGCAGTATTTT.